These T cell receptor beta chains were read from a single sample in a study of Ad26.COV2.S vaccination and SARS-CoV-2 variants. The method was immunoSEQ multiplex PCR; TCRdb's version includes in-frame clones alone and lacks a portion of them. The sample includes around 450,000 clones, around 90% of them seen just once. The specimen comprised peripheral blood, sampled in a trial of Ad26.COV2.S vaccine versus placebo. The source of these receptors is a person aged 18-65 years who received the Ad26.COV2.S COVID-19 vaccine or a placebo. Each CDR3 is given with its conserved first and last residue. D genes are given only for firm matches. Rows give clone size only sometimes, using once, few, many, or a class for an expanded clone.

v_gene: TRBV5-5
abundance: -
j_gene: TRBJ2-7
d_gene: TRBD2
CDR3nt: TGTGCCAGCAGCTTGGCGGGCGGGAGCGGCTACGAGCAGTACTTC
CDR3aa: CASSLAGGSGYEQYF

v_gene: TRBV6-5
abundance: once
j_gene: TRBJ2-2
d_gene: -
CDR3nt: TGTGCCAGCAGCCTGGGACTCAACACCGGGGAGCTGTTTTTT
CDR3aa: CASSLGLNTGELFF

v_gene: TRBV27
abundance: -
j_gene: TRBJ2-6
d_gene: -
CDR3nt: TGTGCCAGCAGTTTGACAGGTGACCTTTTCTCTGGGGCCAACGTCCTGACTTTC
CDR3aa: CASSLTGDLFSGANVLTF

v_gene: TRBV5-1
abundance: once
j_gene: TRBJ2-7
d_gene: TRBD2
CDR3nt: TGCGCCAGCAGCTCGGGGGACGGCGGGGGTATGAGTTTCGAGCAGTACTTC
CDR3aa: CASSSGDGGGMSFEQYF

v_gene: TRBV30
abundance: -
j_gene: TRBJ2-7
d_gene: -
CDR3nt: TGTGCCCAAATGAAGGGGCCCGGCGAGCAGTACTTC
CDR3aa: CAQMKGPGEQYF

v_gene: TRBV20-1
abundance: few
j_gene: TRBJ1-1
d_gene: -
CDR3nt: TGCAGTGCTAAACAGCCCGAAGCTTTCTTT
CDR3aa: CSAKQPEAFF

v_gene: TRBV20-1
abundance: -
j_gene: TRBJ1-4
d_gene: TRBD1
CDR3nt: TGCAGTGCTAGTCGCCAGGGGGGTGAAAAACTGTTTTTT
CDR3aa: CSASRQGGEKLFF

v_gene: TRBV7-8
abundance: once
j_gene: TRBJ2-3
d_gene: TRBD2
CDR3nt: TGTGCCAGCAGCCCTTGGACTAGCGGGAGAGTCACAGATACGCAGTATTTT
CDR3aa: CASSPWTSGRVTDTQYF

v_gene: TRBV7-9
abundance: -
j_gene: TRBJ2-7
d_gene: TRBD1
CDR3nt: TGTGCCAGCAGCTTGACAGGGGGGGACGAGCAGTACTTC
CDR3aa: CASSLTGGDEQYF

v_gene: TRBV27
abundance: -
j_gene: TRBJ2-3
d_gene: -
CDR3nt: TGTGCCAGCAGTTTTCCAGATACGCAGTATTTT
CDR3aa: CASSFPDTQYF

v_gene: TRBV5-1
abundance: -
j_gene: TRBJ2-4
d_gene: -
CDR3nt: TGCGCCAGCAGCTTGGCCGGGACTAAAAACATTCAGTACTTC
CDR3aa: CASSLAGTKNIQYF